One sample yielded the 32 T cell receptor beta chains listed below, sequenced in a study of OX40 agonist ivuxolimab in advanced cancers. Assay used: immunoSEQ multiplex PCR; TCRdb lists only in-frame clones, some missing. Among some 90,000 clones listed, 92% were seen once. The sequenced sample was CD4+ or CD8+ T cells sorted from blood, obtained in a trial of the OX40 agonist ivuxolimab. The receptors stem from an adult with an advanced solid tumor such as melanoma, head and neck, liver or kidney cancer.

The J gene is TRBJ2-1, the V gene TRBV6-5; 9 positions agree with TRBD2. CDR1 MNHEY and CDR2 SVGAGI come from the germline V gene. The CDR3 is 15 residues long. The ends lost 0 bases at V and 9 bases at J; junction bases unmatched: 6. The CDR3 DNA reads TGTGCCAGCAGTTACTCGGCGGGAGGGCGGGGTGAGCAGTTCTTC. Amino acids: CASSYSAGGRGEQFF.

The gene calls are TRBV13 and TRBJ2-7; 13 bases are shared with TRBD2. The CDR3 sequence is 18 residues long. Germline values: CDR1 PRHDT, CDR2 FYEKMQ (reference sequence). J was trimmed by 0 bases and V by 4 bases; bases with no gene match: 9. CDR3 nucleotide sequence: TGTGCCAGCAGCTCCTCGACTAGCGGGGGGCCCGCCTCCTACGAGCAGTACTTC. It encodes CASSSSTSGGPASYEQYF. Full variable domain (outside the CDR3, taken from reference TRBV13 and TRBJ2-7): AAGVIQSPRHLIKEKRETATLKCYPIPRHDTVYWYQQGPGQDPQFLISFYEKMQSDKGSIPDRFSAQQFSDYHSELNMSSLELGDSALYFCASSSSTSGGPASYEQYFGPGTRLTVT.

This chain uses TRBV27 with TRBJ1-5; D possibly corresponds to TRBD1 (5 bases). Trimming pared 2 bases from V and 6 bases from J, leaving 11 bases between. This CDR3 has 14 residues. Germline-derived CDR1 and CDR2 are MNHEY and SMNVEV (reference sequence). This chain's CDR3 is CASSLGGRGQPQHF. The CDR3 DNA reads TGTGCCAGCAGTTTAGGGGGGAGAGGTCAGCCCCAGCATTTT.

J is TRBJ1-1 and V is TRBV6-6; the D is unclear. The CDR3 runs to 14 residues. Germline lookup yields CDR1 MNHNY and CDR2 SVGAGI (reference sequence). Trimming took 4 bases from V and 1 from J, leaving 10 bases between them. The CDR3 here is CASSSFSGNTEAFF. In DNA form, the CDR3 reads TGTGCCAGCAGTTCATTCTCCGGGAACACTGAAGCTTTCTTT.

The chain couples TRBV6-4 to TRBJ2-7; D unclear. CDR1 is MRHNA and CDR2 is SNTAGT in the germline V gene. The CDR3 totals 13 residues. The V and J ends lost 6 bases and 3 bases respectively, with 12 bases between them. The CDR3 region is CASRTRQYYEQYF. In nucleotides, the CDR3 is TGTGCCAGCAGAACGAGGCAGTACTACGAGCAGTACTTC.

The chain employs TRBV12-5 and TRBJ1-1; D uncertain. Germline values: CDR1 LGHNT, CDR2 FRNRAP. Trimming took off 6 bases at V and 0 bases at J, with 8 bases between the two ends. This CDR3 has 13 residues. The CDR3 loop is CASGRSMNTEAFF. In DNA, the CDR3 is TGTGCTAGTGGCCGGAGCATGAACACTGAAGCTTTCTTT.

V and J are TRBV5-5 and TRBJ2-5, with 8 bases lining up with TRBD1. Looked up from germline, CDR1 is SGHKS and CDR2 is YYEKEE (reference sequence). The V gene end was trimmed by 2 bases and the J gene end by 0 bases; junction bases not matched to a gene: 3. The CDR3 totals 15 residues. CDR3 in DNA: TGTGCCAGCAGCTTCTGGGGACAGGACCAAGAGACCCAGTACTTC. Amino acids: CASSFWGQDQETQYF.

This clone was observed once. The CDR3 region is CASSSDRGSRTWGYTF. The CDR3 DNA reads TGTGCCAGCAGCTCCGACAGGGGATCAAGGACCTGGGGCTACACCTTC. The rearrangement uses TRBV7-9 and TRBJ1-2; 8 positions match TRBD1. Germline assignment: CDR1 SEHNR and CDR2 FQNEAQ (reference sequence). This CDR3 has 16 amino acids. J lost 8 bases, V lost 4 bases, and 15 bases had no gene match. Full variable domain (remainder filled in from reference TRBV7-9 and TRBJ1-2): DTGVSQNPRHKITKRGQNVTFRCDPISEHNRLYWYRQTLGQGPEFLTYFQNEAQLEKSRLLSDRFSAERPKGSFSTLEIQRTEQGDSAMYLCASSSDRGSRTWGYTFGSGTRLTVV.

DNA for the CDR3: TGTGCCAGCAGCCCTGAAGGACGGATGAACACTGAAGCTTTCTTT. Protein: CASSPEGRMNTEAFF. This chain connects TRBV9 to TRBJ1-1; D gene uncertain. The CDR3 extends over 15 amino acids. From germline, CDR1 is SGDLS and CDR2 YYNGEE. V was cut by 4 bases and J by 0 bases, with 13 bases left in between.

A note on this clone: Other DNA variants within this sample encode the same CDR3. The chain carries TRBV4-1 and TRBJ2-3; a possible D gene is TRBD1 (5 bases). The CDR3 runs 14 residues. V dropped 0 bases and J dropped 4 bases, with 8 bases sitting between them. Germline assignment: CDR1 MGHRA and CDR2 YSYEKL. The CDR3 DNA follows: TGCGCCAGCAGCCAAGATAGGGGTCCAGATACGCAGTATTTT. It encodes CASSQDRGPDTQYF.

The rearrangement joins TRBV19 to TRBJ1-1, with D perhaps matching TRBD1 (5 bases). The V and J ends lost 3 bases and 6 bases respectively, with 17 bases between them. Germline V CDR1 and CDR2: LNHDA, SQIVND (reference sequence). The CDR3 has 15 amino acids. The CDR3 DNA reads TGTGCCAGTAGTATGGGGTGGGGGGATGTCTCTGAAGCTTTCTTT. Amino acid sequence: CASSMGWGDVSEAFF.

The chain recombines TRBV9 with TRBJ2-1; TRBD2 agrees at 8 bases. CDR1 is SGDLS, CDR2 YYNGEE, per germline. The length of the CDR3 is 15 residues. Germline trimming cut 0 bases from V and 4 bases from J; bases unmatched to any gene: 3. CDR3 in amino acids: CASSVASGGYNEQFF. The CDR3 DNA is TGTGCCAGCAGCGTAGCATCGGGGGGGTACAATGAGCAGTTCTTC.

The V call is TRBV5-5, the J call TRBJ2-7; maybe TRBD2 (6 bases). The CDR3 spans 14 residues. Trimming pared 4 bases from V and 4 bases from J, leaving 15 bases between. Germline assignment: CDR1 SGHKS and CDR2 YYEKEE (reference sequence). The DNA of the CDR3 is TGTGCCAGCAGCCCGGAGGGTTGGGCTTACGAGCAGTACTTC. It yields the protein CASSPEGWAYEQYF.

The chain uses TRBV28 and TRBJ1-5, with 8 bases aligning to TRBD1. Trimming took 6 bases from V and 5 from J; bases not matched to a gene: 9. The CDR3 length is 15 residues. Germline lookup yields CDR1 MDHEN and CDR2 SYDVKM. In DNA form, the CDR3 reads TGTGCCAGCAGCAGAAGACAGGGGTTGTATCAGCCCCAGCATTTT. Translating it yields CASSRRQGLYQPQHF.

This clone was detected only a few times. This chain connects TRBV4-1 to TRBJ2-7; a weak D match, TRBD1 (5 bases). The CDR3 consists of 13 residues. The germline gives CDR1 MGHRA, CDR2 YSYEKL. Trimming shortened V by 4 bases and J by 2 bases, and 9 bases separated the two germline ends. DNA of the CDR3: TGCGCCAGCAGCCCGACAGCCGCCTACGAGCAGTACTTC. Its translation: CASSPTAAYEQYF.

The chain uses TRBV5-4 and TRBJ2-3, with D perhaps assigned TRBD1 or TRBD2 (6 bases each). Trimming took 2 bases from V and 6 from J, leaving 7 bases between them. The CDR3 runs to 12 residues. Germline V gene data show CDR1 as SGHNT and CDR2 as YYREEE (reference sequence). This CDR3 reads CASSLGGDTQYF. DNA for the CDR3: TGTGCCAGCAGCTTAGGGGGGGATACGCAGTATTTT.

The rearrangement links TRBV27 to TRBJ1-2; D may be TRBD1 (5 bases). Trimming cost V 6 bases and J 4 bases, with 21 bases left between them. The germline gives CDR1 MNHEY, CDR2 SMNVEV (reference sequence). This CDR3 spans 16 amino acids. The chain's CDR3 is CASSPRGLSEGYGYTF. The CDR3 coding sequence is TGTGCCAGCAGCCCTCGGGGCCTAAGCGAAGGCTATGGCTACACCTTC.

The genes are TRBV7-6 and TRBJ2-7; possible D gene TRBD1, 5 bases. The CDR3 runs 13 residues. V lost 0 bases to trimming and J lost 4 bases, with 7 bases between them. From germline, CDR1 is SGHVS and CDR2 FNYEAQ. The CDR3 DNA follows: TGTGCCAGCAGCTTAGCGCAGGGTTACGAGCAGTACTTC. Protein sequence: CASSLAQGYEQYF.

This clone is a singleton in its sample. CDR3 DNA: TGTGCCAGCACCGGGAGGATCAGCAATGAGCAGTTCTTC. It is translated as CASTGRISNEQFF. The genes are TRBV9 and TRBJ2-1; TRBD2 agrees at 7 bases. The CDR3 is made up of 13 amino acids. V dropped 6 bases and J dropped 6; count of bases not matched to a gene: 6. Germline V gene data show CDR1 as SGDLS and CDR2 as YYNGEE.

In this sample, this clone turned up once. This chain joins TRBV19 and TRBJ2-7; TRBD1 agrees at 7 bases. The V and J ends lost 4 bases and 0 bases, in that order; junction bases with no gene match: 0. The CDR3 spans 13 residues. Germline values: CDR1 LNHDA, CDR2 SQIVND (reference sequence). The DNA for the CDR3 is TGTGCCAGTAGTAGGGACAGCTCCTACGAGCAGTACTTC. Its translation: CASSRDSSYEQYF.

The chain recombines TRBV9 with TRBJ2-2; 15 bases agree with TRBD2. The V and J ends lost 2 bases and 0 bases, in that order; junction bases with no gene match: 8. Germline CDR1 reads SGDLS; CDR2 reads YYNGEE. The CDR3 contains 20 residues. CDR3 sequence reads: CASSVPRGTSGGSNTGELFF. CDR3 sequence (DNA): TGTGCCAGCAGCGTCCCTCGAGGGACTAGCGGGGGGTCGAACACCGGGGAGCTGTTTTTT. The whole variable domain, remainder taken from reference TRBV9 and TRBJ2-2, is DSGVTQTPKHLITATGQRVTLRCSPRSGDLSVYWYQQSLDQGLQFLIQYYNGEERAKGNILERFSAQQFPDLHSELNLSSLELGDSALYFCASSVPRGTSGGSNTGELFFGEGSRLTVL.

The rearrangement joins TRBV7-9 to TRBJ2-7; D unresolved. The germline V gene encodes CDR1 SEHNR and CDR2 FQNEAQ (reference sequence). The CDR3 sequence is 13 residues long. Trimming cost V 4 bases and J 4 bases, with 11 bases left between them. The CDR3 loop is CASSWDAVYEQYF. In nucleotides, the CDR3 is TGTGCCAGCAGCTGGGATGCAGTTTACGAGCAGTACTTC.

In this sample, this clone is medium-sized. The chain carries TRBV27 and TRBJ1-5; no clear D gene. Deletions cut 2 bases from V and 1 base from J, with 12 bases between. The CDR3 sequence is 16 residues long. Germline CDR1 reads MNHEY; CDR2 reads SMNVEV (reference sequence). DNA for the CDR3: TGTGCCAGCAGTTTAAGTAACTCTGGCAGCAATCAGCCCCAGCATTTT. Amino acid sequence: CASSLSNSGSNQPQHF.

This chain uses TRBV19 with TRBJ1-5, with 11 bases identical to TRBD1. After removal of 5 bases from V and 3 bases from J, the junction contained 9 bases not matched to a gene. Per germline, CDR1 LNHDA and CDR2 SQIVND (reference sequence). The CDR3 has 17 amino acids. CDR3 sequence reads: CASSQGWDRGINQPQHF. CDR3 coding DNA: TGTGCCAGTAGTCAGGGTTGGGACAGGGGGATCAATCAGCCCCAGCATTTT. Based on the CDR3 plus reference TRBV19 and TRBJ1-5, the full variable domain is DGGITQSPKYLFRKEGQNVTLSCEQNLNHDAMYWYRQDPGQGLRLIYYSQIVNDFQKGDIAEGYSVSREKKESFPLTVTSAQKNPTAFYLCASSQGWDRGINQPQHFGDGTRLSIL.

V and J are TRBV5-4 and TRBJ2-2; D ambiguous. CDR1 and CDR2 (germline): SGHNT, YYREEE (reference sequence). The V gene lost 2 bases and the J gene lost 4 bases, with 9 bases spanning the gap. CDR3 length equals 14 residues. The CDR3 reads CASSFGSPTGELFF. The CDR3 region has the DNA TGTGCCAGCAGCTTCGGGTCTCCCACCGGGGAGCTGTTTTTT.

The rearrangement joins TRBV6-1 to TRBJ1-5, with D hard to call. Germline-derived CDR1 and CDR2 are MNHNS and SASEGT. V was clipped by 0 bases and J by 5 bases, with 8 bases between them. The CDR3 loop spans 14 amino acids. The chain's CDR3 is CASSEAAGYQPQHF. DNA for the CDR3: TGTGCCAGCAGTGAAGCGGCGGGGTATCAGCCCCAGCATTTT.

The V call is TRBV15, the J call TRBJ1-5, with D maybe TRBD1 (6 bases). V shed 4 bases and J shed 3 bases, with 13 bases lying between them. CDR3 length: 15 residues. Germline CDR1 LNHNV, CDR2 YYDKDF (reference sequence). The CDR3 DNA is TGTGCCACCAGCAAGGGCAGGGGTTACAATCAGCCCCAGCATTTT. This gives the protein CATSKGRGYNQPQHF.

The chain combines TRBV27 with TRBJ2-1, with TRBD2 matching over 9 bases. There are 15 residues in the CDR3. J was trimmed by 6 bases and V by 3 bases; bases with no gene match: 6. Germline CDR1 and CDR2: MNHEY and SMNVEV (reference sequence). The CDR3 DNA reads TGTGCCAGCAGTTTTCGCGGGGGGGGGTCCAATGAGCAGTTCTTC. Protein sequence: CASSFRGGGSNEQFF.

Concerning this clone: The same CDR3 is also encoded by other DNA sequences in this sample. The chain couples TRBV19 to TRBJ2-1; D is ambiguous. V shed 5 bases and J shed 0 bases, with 5 bases lying between them. Per the germline V gene, CDR1 is LNHDA and CDR2 is SQIVND (reference sequence). This CDR3 contains 13 residues. CDR3 protein: CASSQYSYNEQFF. The CDR3 DNA sequence: TGTGCCAGTAGTCAGTACTCCTACAATGAGCAGTTCTTC.

The chain combines TRBV2 with TRBJ1-2; maybe TRBD1 (5 bases). Germline V gives CDR1 SNHLY, CDR2 FYNNEI. Trimming took 2 bases from V and 5 from J, leaving 24 bases between them. The CDR3 sequence is 18 residues long. Here the CDR3 reads CASSEPGTAWSGKYGYTF. The CDR3 nucleotides read TGTGCCAGCAGTGAACCGGGGACGGCTTGGTCCGGGAAGTATGGCTACACCTTC. The whole variable domain, remainder taken from reference TRBV2 and TRBJ1-2, is EPEVTQTPSHQVTQMGQEVILRCVPISNHLYFYWYRQILGQKVEFLVSFYNNEISEKSEIFDDQFSVERPDGSNFTLKIRSTKLEDSAMYFCASSEPGTAWSGKYGYTFGSGTRLTVV.

This clone was picked up one time. The chain combines TRBV25-1 with TRBJ1-6; 7 bases are a match to TRBD1. The CDR3 sequence is 17 residues long. CDR1 and CDR2 from the germline V gene are MGHDK and SYGVNS. J lost 9 bases, V lost 4 bases, and 15 bases had no gene match. CDR3 bases: TGTGCCAGCAGTGCCGGGCCCAACAGGGGAGTTCGTTCACCCCTCCACTTT. Protein sequence: CASSAGPNRGVRSPLHF.

The genes are TRBV2 and TRBJ1-5; D ambiguous. This CDR3 has 12 amino acids. Between the trimmed V and J ends, which lost 10 bases and 3 bases, there was a span of 10 bases. Germline values: CDR1 SNHLY, CDR2 FYNNEI. The CDR3 sequence is CATGENNQPQHF. The CDR3 nucleotides are TGTGCCACCGGGGAGAACAATCAGCCCCAGCATTTT.